Presented here are 30 T cell receptor beta chains from one specimen sequenced in a study of T cell repertoires in cytomegalovirus infection. TCRdb ran MiXCR on the reads and lists one entry per CDR3 protein. The table has nearly 550,000 distinct CDR3 sequences, about 15% seen once. Sample: CD8+ T cells from PBMCs. The receptors derive from a human donor in good health (CMV status not recorded). Some clones in this sample may be carry-over from other donors' samples.

The chain joins TRBV12-3 or TRBV12-4 to TRBJ2-3; D call uncertain. The CDR3 runs 16 residues. Between the trimmed V and J ends, which lost 4 bases and 8 bases, there was a span of 22 bases. The CDR3 reads CASSSWTFRRQRTQYF. CDR3 nucleotides: TGTGCCAGCAGTTCATGGACCTTTCGACGGCAGCGTACGCAGTATTTT.

This clonotype has more than one count but fewer than ten. This chain uses TRBV20-1 with TRBJ2-7, with a tentative D call TRBD1 (6 bases). Trimming pared 3 bases from V and 0 bases from J, leaving 9 bases between. Germline V gene sequence: CDR1 DFQATT, CDR2 SNEGSKA (reference sequence). This CDR3 is built from 13 residues. CDR3 sequence reads: CSARTDSSYEQYF. DNA of the CDR3: TGCAGTGCTAGGACGGACAGCTCCTACGAGCAGTACTTC.

This clonotype was counted a few times. The chain couples TRBV27 to TRBJ1-2; D call uncertain. The V and J ends lost 2 bases and 8 bases respectively, with 12 bases between them. Looked up from germline, CDR1 is MNHEY and CDR2 is SMNVEV (reference sequence). The CDR3 has 13 residues. CDR3 sequence reads: CASSLTPRRGYTF. The CDR3 coding sequence is TGTGCCAGCAGTTTAACCCCCCGGAGGGGCTACACCTTC.

This clonotype has ten or more counts. The V gene is TRBV7-6, the J gene TRBJ2-7; weak D call: TRBD1 (6 bases). The CDR3 extends over 15 amino acids. Germline V lookup: CDR1 SGHVS, CDR2 FNYEAQ. V was clipped by 1 base and J by 3 bases, with 13 bases between them. The CDR3 DNA is TGTGCCAGCAGCTTAGAAGGACAGAGTCACTACGAGCAGTACTTC. It translates to CASSLEGQSHYEQYF.

The rearrangement links TRBV15 to TRBJ2-1; the D gene is possibly TRBD2 (5 bases). Trimming took off 5 bases at V and 6 bases at J, with 8 bases between the two ends. This CDR3 has 12 amino acids. Germline CDR1 reads LNHNV; CDR2 reads YYDKDF (reference sequence). The CDR3: CATSVGVNEQFF. Written as DNA, the CDR3 is TGTGCCACCAGCGTCGGGGTCAATGAGCAGTTCTTC.

This clonotype was seen at least ten times. This chain links TRBV7-6 with TRBJ1-1; D might be TRBD1 (5 bases). Looked up from germline, CDR1 is SGHVS and CDR2 is FNYEAQ. Trimming left V 1 base short and J 5 bases short, with 11 bases between. The CDR3 contains 14 residues. DNA of the CDR3: TGTGCCAGCAGCTTAGTTCAGGGTTCAACTGAAGCTTTCTTT. It yields the protein CASSLVQGSTEAFF.

This clonotype was found many times. The V gene is TRBV27, the J gene TRBJ2-2; TRBD2 matches at 10 bases. The CDR3 sequence is 19 residues long. The V segment lost 3 bases and the J segment 0 bases; nucleotides outside the gene matches: 10. In germline, CDR1 is MNHEY, CDR2 SMNVEV (reference sequence). CDR3 bases: TGTGCCAGCAGTTTTTCGCCTAGCGGGGGCCCCGCGAACACCGGGGAGCTGTTTTTT. This encodes CASSFSPSGGPANTGELFF.

This clonotype appeared many times. V usage is TRBV6-6 and J usage is TRBJ2-3; no clear D gene. Per germline, CDR1 MNHNY and CDR2 SVGAGI (reference sequence). This CDR3 comprises 11 residues. The V end lost 8 bases, the J end lost 6 bases, and 9 bases lay between the germline ends. The CDR3 spells CASVAGDTQYF. DNA for the CDR3: TGTGCCAGCGTTGCTGGGGATACGCAGTATTTT.

In this sample, this clonotype turned up many times. The chain joins TRBV11-2 to TRBJ2-5, with D hard to call. Trimming pared 1 base from V and 1 base from J, leaving 7 bases between. Germline loops: CDR1 SGHAT, CDR2 FQNNGV. This CDR3 spans 14 amino acids. The CDR3: CASSLGRSQETQYF. As DNA, the CDR3 is TGTGCCAGCAGCTTAGGACGAAGCCAAGAGACCCAGTACTTC.

This clonotype was detected a few times. The J gene is TRBJ2-2, the V gene TRBV5-4, with TRBD2 matching 9 bases. The CDR3 length is 16 residues. Germline V gene data show CDR1 as SGHNT and CDR2 as YYREEE (reference sequence). The trim removed 4 bases at V and 6 bases at J, leaving 10 bases unmatched. The CDR3 region is CASSRREIAGAGELFF. Here the CDR3 DNA reads TGTGCCAGCAGCCGGAGGGAAATAGCGGGGGCCGGGGAGCTGTTTTTT.

This clonotype occurred many times. V usage is TRBV11-2 and J usage is TRBJ2-5, with TRBD1 matching over 8 bases. The V gene end was trimmed by 0 bases and the J gene end by 3 bases; junction bases not matched to a gene: 24. CDR1 and CDR2 from the germline V gene are SGHAT and FQNNGV. The CDR3 is made up of 22 amino acids. CDR3 nucleotide sequence: TGTGCCAGCAGCTTAGACCTCAGGGGGCTACGCCCTACACTAATCGGGAAAGAGACCCAGTACTTC. Its protein product is CASSLDLRGLRPTLIGKETQYF.

There are many counts of this clonotype. The chain carries TRBV6-5 and TRBJ1-1; no clear D. V was clipped by 0 bases and J by 10 bases, with 18 bases between them. CDR1 is MNHEY, CDR2 SVGAGI, per germline. The CDR3 loop spans 15 amino acids. The CDR3 protein is CASSYSNSGPAGAFF. In nucleotides, the CDR3 is TGTGCCAGCAGTTACTCGAATTCCGGCCCGGCAGGAGCTTTCTTT.

This clonotype came up many times. This chain uses TRBV6-5 with TRBJ1-4; D remains ambiguous. Germline V gene sequence: CDR1 MNHEY, CDR2 SVGAGI. This CDR3 comprises 15 residues. Trimming pared 0 bases from V and 4 bases from J, leaving 9 bases between. CDR3 region: CASSYSGSYNEKLFF. The CDR3, as DNA: TGTGCCAGCAGTTACTCGGGCAGCTATAATGAAAAACTGTTTTTT.

This clonotype was observed a handful of times. The chain uses TRBV2 and TRBJ2-2; 11 nucleotides agree with TRBD2. The germline CDR1 and CDR2 sequences are SNHLY and FYNNEI. The CDR3 length is 15 residues. The V gene end was trimmed by 6 bases and the J gene end by 5 bases; junction bases not matched to a gene: 5. CDR3 bases: TGTGCCAGCAGGACACTAGCGGGAGTTACCGGGGAGCTGTTTTTT. Protein product: CASRTLAGVTGELFF.

In this sample, this clonotype turned up many times. CDR3 sequence reads: CASRYTSGATDTQYF. The CDR3 bases are TGTGCCAGCAGGTATACTAGCGGAGCCACAGATACGCAGTATTTT. The chain links TRBV7-9 to TRBJ2-3; 8 bases match TRBD2. This CDR3 comprises 15 residues. Trimming removed 6 bases from V and 2 bases from J; junction bases left unmatched: 7. The V gene's germline CDR1 is SEHNR and CDR2 FQNEAQ (reference sequence).

This clonotype occurred a few times. The chain employs TRBV28 and TRBJ2-1; 8 bases align to TRBD2. J was trimmed by 8 bases and V by 5 bases; bases with no gene match: 11. The germline V gene encodes CDR1 MDHEN and CDR2 SYDVKM. This CDR3 has 15 amino acids. CDR3 in DNA: TGTGCCAGCAGTGCCCCAGCGGGAGCTAGGGATGAGCAGTTCTTC. As protein: CASSAPAGARDEQFF. Variable domain in full (rest from reference TRBV28 and TRBJ2-1): DVKVTQSSRYLVKRTGEKVFLECVQDMDHENMFWYRQDPGLGLRLIYFSYDVKMKEKGDIPEGYSVSREKKERFSLILESASTNQTSMYLCASSAPAGARDEQFFGPGTRLTVL.

The CDR3 reads CSVAGTESNQPQHF. The DNA of the CDR3 is TGCAGCGTGGCCGGGACGGAGAGCAATCAGCCCCAGCATTTT. The V and J genes are TRBV29-1 and TRBJ1-5; possibly TRBD1 for D (5 bases). Germline lookup yields CDR1 SQVTM and CDR2 ANQGSEA. V was clipped by 6 bases and J by 1 base, with 13 bases between them. The CDR3 is 14 amino acids.

In its sample, this clonotype was seen many times. The chain carries TRBV14 and TRBJ1-2; possible D gene TRBD1, 5 bases. Germline loops: CDR1 SGHDN, CDR2 FVKESK. V shed 2 bases and J shed 2 bases, with 15 bases lying between them. The CDR3 length is 16 residues. CDR3: CASSQLPRTTNYGYTF. CDR3 bases: TGTGCCAGCAGCCAACTTCCCAGGACAACAAACTATGGCTACACCTTC.

This clonotype was recorded many times. V gene TRBV27 combines with J gene TRBJ2-7; D unresolved. The CDR3 is made up of 15 amino acids. Trimming stripped 3 bases from V and 1 base from J, with 13 bases between. Germline assignment: CDR1 MNHEY and CDR2 SMNVEV (reference sequence). This chain's CDR3 is CASSFSAGSSYEQYF. As DNA, the CDR3 is TGTGCCAGCAGTTTTTCAGCAGGTTCTTCCTACGAGCAGTACTTC.

The V gene is TRBV6-1, the J gene TRBJ1-5; weak D call: TRBD1 (5 bases). The germline V gene has CDR1 MNHNS and CDR2 SASEGT. Trimming removed 2 bases at V and 1 base at J, with 9 bases between. This CDR3 is 15 amino acids long. CDR3 sequence (DNA): TGTGCCAGCAGTGAATGGGACGGCAGCAATCAGCCCCAGCATTTT. Translating it yields CASSEWDGSNQPQHF.

This clonotype was counted at least ten times. This chain connects TRBV27 to TRBJ1-5; 9 bases are a match to TRBD1. The germline CDR1 and CDR2 sequences are MNHEY and SMNVEV (reference sequence). Trimming at V came to 6 bases and at J to 3 bases, leaving 0 bases not matched to a gene. This CDR3 is 13 amino acids long. The CDR3: CASRQGANQPQHF. The CDR3, as DNA: TGTGCCAGCAGACAGGGGGCCAATCAGCCCCAGCATTTT.

This clonotype has just a few counts. The CDR3 bases are TGTGCCAGCAGTTTAAGTGGCCTGATTAATGAAAAACTGTTTTTT. This encodes CASSLSGLINEKLFF. The chain links TRBV27 to TRBJ1-4, with no clear D. This CDR3 region has 15 residues. Per the germline V gene, CDR1 is MNHEY and CDR2 is SMNVEV (reference sequence). V shed 2 bases and J shed 4 bases, with 11 bases lying between them.

At least ten counts were recorded for this clonotype. The J gene is TRBJ1-5, the V gene TRBV7-6; TRBD1 is a possible D gene (5 bases). This CDR3 comprises 13 residues. CDR1 SGHVS and CDR2 FNYEAQ come from the germline V gene. The V end lost 2 bases, the J end lost 7 bases, and 9 bases lay between the germline ends. CDR3 coding DNA: TGTGCCAGCAGCTTACCCGGGGCCCAGCCCCAGCATTTT. Its translation is CASSLPGAQPQHF.

In this sample, this clonotype turned up a few times. The chain has TRBV3-1 and TRBJ2-5, with D maybe TRBD2 (6 bases). Germline values: CDR1 LGHDT, CDR2 YNNKEL (reference sequence). V dropped 0 bases and J dropped 3 bases, with 11 bases sitting between them. CDR3 length: 15 residues. The CDR3 DNA is TGTGCCAGCAGCCAAGAAGCCCCGGGAGAAGAGACCCAGTACTTC. Residues: CASSQEAPGEETQYF.

This clonotype was observed at least ten times. The chain employs TRBV28 and TRBJ2-7; D unclear. In germline, CDR1 is MDHEN, CDR2 SYDVKM. Trimming took off 6 bases at V and 6 bases at J, with 18 bases between the two ends. The CDR3 runs to 14 residues. The CDR3: CASRLGQDTSEQYF. CDR3 nucleotides: TGTGCCAGCAGGCTAGGTCAGGATACATCCGAGCAGTACTTC.

Turning to this clonotype: An end of the junction does not agree with germline; a read error may underlie this. The chain recombines TRBV5-6 with TRBJ2-7; D is possibly TRBD1 or TRBD2 (6 bases each). CDR1 is SGHDT and CDR2 is YYEEEE in the germline V gene. CDR3 length equals 16 residues. The CDR3: CAGSPPGTARGDEQYF. CDR3 sequence (DNA): TGTGCCGGCAGCCCACCTGGAACAGCGAGGGGGGACGAGCAGTACTTC.

This clonotype was detected ten times or more. The V gene is TRBV27, the J gene TRBJ1-1; no firm D call. Trimming stripped 3 bases from V and 0 bases from J, with 11 bases between. CDR1 and CDR2 from the germline V gene are MNHEY and SMNVEV (reference sequence). The length of the CDR3 is 15 residues. In nucleotides, the CDR3 is TGTGCCAGCAGTTTTGCACCGACACTGAACACTGAAGCTTTCTTT. This codes for CASSFAPTLNTEAFF.

This clonotype was observed at least ten times. The chain links TRBV7-9 to TRBJ1-2; weak D call: TRBD1 (5 bases). The CDR3 has 12 amino acids. The germline gives CDR1 SEHNR, CDR2 FQNEAQ (reference sequence). With 5 bases removed from V and 8 bases from J, the gap between germline ends came to 12 bases. DNA for the CDR3: TGTGCCAGCAGCGCAGGGCTAGAAGGCTACACCTTC. It codes for CASSAGLEGYTF.

This clonotype is a singleton in its sample. It may be a read error: a sequence one base away is much more abundant. This likely comes from a read error, as the CDR3 has no conserved phenylalanine or tryptophan at its end. The chain couples TRBV12-3 or TRBV12-4 to TRBJ2-1, with D perhaps assigned TRBD1 or TRBD2 (5 bases each). Trimming cost V 4 bases and J 3 bases, with 16 bases left between them. The CDR3 runs 16 residues. CDR3 DNA sequence: TGTGCCAGCAGTTCCACCGGGACCCCGAACTACAATGAGCAGTTCTTA. It translates to CASSSTGTPNYNEQFL.

The gene calls are TRBV2 and TRBJ2-7, with D unclear. The CDR3 has 11 residues. Germline V gene lookup returns CDR1 SNHLY and CDR2 FYNNEI. The ends were cut back, 8 bases at V and 3 bases at J, with 8 bases in the middle. CDR3 amino acids: CASERIYEQYF. The DNA of the CDR3 is TGTGCCAGCGAACGCATCTACGAGCAGTACTTC.